A selection of T cell receptor beta chains follows, all from one sample in a study of cytomegalovirus exposure and HLA in healthy donors. Only in-frame clones appear in the TCRdb table, and some are missing; sequencing was by immunoSEQ multiplex PCR. Among 100,000 to 150,000 clones listed, 65% to 80% were seen once. Sequencing was carried out using PBMCs. These receptors all stem from a male donor in good health and CMV-seropositive. CDR3s include the opening cysteine and the closing phenylalanine or tryptophan. The order of the fields is V gene, J gene, D gene, CDR3 length, CDR3 protein. D genes are given only for firm matches.

V: TRBV7-2; J: TRBJ1-4; D: .; length: 13; CDR3: CASSSSRSRGLFF
V: TRBV4-1; J: TRBJ2-3; D: TRBD2; length: 16; CDR3: CASSPRTSGRVDTQYF
V: TRBV19; J: TRBJ1-5; D: TRBD1; length: 12; CDR3: CASCTGDQPQHF
V: TRBV18; J: TRBJ2-2; D: .; length: 16; CDR3: CASSPLQGSDTGELFF
V: TRBV2; J: TRBJ1-5; D: .; length: 13; CDR3: CASSPDWNQPQHF
V: TRBV28; J: TRBJ2-2; D: .; length: 13; CDR3: CASTPVAAGVVFF
V: TRBV10-2; J: TRBJ2-5; D: TRBD1; length: 13; CDR3: CASSPGGRETQYF
V: TRBV5-4; J: TRBJ2-1; D: .; length: 13; CDR3: CASSSTGSNEQFF
V: TRBV6-6; J: TRBJ2-7; D: TRBD1; length: 16; CDR3: CASSYGSPTGPYEQYF
V: TRBV2; J: TRBJ1-5; D: .; length: 14; CDR3: CASSAQVSNQPQHF
V: TRBV25-1; J: TRBJ1-1; D: .; length: 12; CDR3: CASSGLSTEAFF
V: TRBV28; J: TRBJ2-7; D: TRBD2; length: 15; CDR3: CASSSGLAGASEQYF
V: TRBV27; J: TRBJ2-5; D: .; length: 13; CDR3: CASSLLHGETQYF
V: TRBV27; J: TRBJ2-3; D: .; length: 14; CDR3: CASRSPGLEDTQYF
V: TRBV7-7; J: TRBJ2-2; D: .; length: 16; CDR3: CASSLKLDYSAGELFF
V: TRBV19; J: TRBJ2-7; D: .; length: 14; CDR3: CASSIQPSSYEQYF
V: TRBV2; J: TRBJ1-1; D: .; length: 14; CDR3: CASSDQASRTEAFF
V: TRBV7-9; J: TRBJ2-1; D: .; length: 16; CDR3: CASSDRDSRTYNEQFF
V: TRBV27; J: TRBJ2-7; D: TRBD2; length: 16; CDR3: CASSSSAGEENYEQYF
V: TRBV7-9; J: TRBJ1-2; D: TRBD1; length: 15; CDR3: CASSSTGGADYGYTF
V: TRBV5-1; J: TRBJ2-2; D: TRBD2; length: 16; CDR3: CASSPPGLARTGELFF
V: TRBV28; J: TRBJ2-7; D: TRBD1; length: 15; CDR3: CASSLFRDRGYEQYF
V: TRBV9; J: TRBJ1-1; D: TRBD1; length: 16; CDR3: CASSERTGGAVTEAFF
V: TRBV11-2; J: TRBJ1-2; D: .; length: 14; CDR3: CASSLEAKNYGYTF
V: TRBV5-1; J: TRBJ1-2; D: .; length: 15; CDR3: CASSSGGEEGYGYTF
V: TRBV7-3; J: TRBJ2-7; D: TRBD2; length: 16; CDR3: CASSLRGPSGTYEQYF
V: TRBV2; J: TRBJ2-6; D: .; length: 16; CDR3: CASREGSLSGANGLTF
V: TRBV30; J: TRBJ1-1; D: .; length: 14; CDR3: CAWSTQVKNTEAFF
V: TRBV7-6; J: TRBJ1-1; D: .; length: 13; CDR3: CASSLAGNTEAFF
V: TRBV28; J: TRBJ1-2; D: .; length: 12; CDR3: CASSEGEDGYTF
V: TRBV11-2; J: TRBJ2-1; D: TRBD2; length: 14; CDR3: CASRSSGSYNEQFF
V: TRBV6-5; J: TRBJ2-3; D: TRBD2; length: 15; CDR3: CASSSGLERTDTQYF
V: TRBV5-1; J: TRBJ2-2; D: TRBD2; length: 15; CDR3: CASRIDGGASGELFF
V: TRBV25-1; J: TRBJ2-6; D: .; length: 13; CDR3: CASGRSGANGLTF
V: TRBV9; J: TRBJ2-3; D: .; length: 16; CDR3: CASSVEAGNLADTQYF
V: TRBV6-1; J: TRBJ1-2; D: TRBD1; length: 14; CDR3: CASVGGVYSYGYTF
V: TRBV30; J: TRBJ1-3; D: .; length: 14; CDR3: CAWSVPWGGNTIYF
V: TRBV28; J: TRBJ2-3; D: .; length: 15; CDR3: CASSSVGSQTDTQYF
V: TRBV30; J: TRBJ1-2; D: .; length: 13; CDR3: CAWSVGEAYGYTF
V: TRBV18; J: TRBJ2-7; D: .; length: 13; CDR3: CASSPWRDDEQYF
V: TRBV6-4; J: TRBJ1-5; D: .; length: 13; CDR3: CASSDWELGPQHF
V: TRBV14; J: TRBJ1-1; D: TRBD1; length: 15; CDR3: CASSQLQGAATEAFF
V: TRBV30; J: TRBJ2-2; D: .; length: 14; CDR3: CAWRGGVSTGELFF